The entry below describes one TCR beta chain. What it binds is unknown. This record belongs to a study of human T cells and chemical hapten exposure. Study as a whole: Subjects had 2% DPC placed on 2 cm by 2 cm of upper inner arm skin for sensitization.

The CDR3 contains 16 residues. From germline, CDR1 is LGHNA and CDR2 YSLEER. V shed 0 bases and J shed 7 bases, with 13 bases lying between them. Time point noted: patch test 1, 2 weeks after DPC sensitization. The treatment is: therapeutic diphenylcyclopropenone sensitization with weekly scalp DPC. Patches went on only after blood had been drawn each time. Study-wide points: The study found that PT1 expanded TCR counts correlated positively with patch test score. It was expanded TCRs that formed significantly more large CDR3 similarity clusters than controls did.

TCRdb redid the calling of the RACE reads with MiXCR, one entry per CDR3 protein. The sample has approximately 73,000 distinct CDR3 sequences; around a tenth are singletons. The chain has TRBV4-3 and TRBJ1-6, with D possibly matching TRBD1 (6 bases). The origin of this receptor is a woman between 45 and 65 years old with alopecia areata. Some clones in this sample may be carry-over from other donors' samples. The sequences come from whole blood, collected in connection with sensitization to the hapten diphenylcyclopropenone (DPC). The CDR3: CASSQDWTAGNSPLHF. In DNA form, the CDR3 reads TGCGCCAGCAGCCAAGATTGGACAGCCGGGAATTCACCCCTCCACTTT.